One sample yielded the 30 T cell receptor beta chains listed below, sequenced in a study of blood T cell repertoires in COVID-19 (TCRdb year 2020). The library was made by the immunoSEQ multiplex PCR assay. Held by TCRdb, this immuneACCESS table contains in-frame sequences only and omits some clones. Under half of the omission traces to an unresolved V gene where checked; the cause of the rest is unknown. Present in this sample are about 320,000 clones, 85% of which were seen just once. Clones ranked in the top ten supply 1.5% to 2% of the sample. The sequenced material came from PBMCs or T cells enriched from blood (not recorded which). These receptors originate from a woman aged 25-40 years who had been exposed to COVID-19.

The V and J genes are TRBV19 and TRBJ1-5, with a tentative D call TRBD1 (5 bases). The germline V gene encodes CDR1 LNHDA and CDR2 SQIVND (reference sequence). The ends were cut back, 5 bases at V and 7 bases at J, with 12 bases in the middle. The CDR3 totals 13 residues. The CDR3 DNA follows: TGTGCCAGTAGTCCGAACCGGGGGCAGCCCCAGCATTTT. Translation gives CASSPNRGQPQHF.

The chain is built from TRBV5-4 and TRBJ2-4; 7 positions agree with TRBD1. This CDR3 contains 12 residues. V shed 4 bases, J shed 8 bases, and the junction held 3 bases outside the gene matches. Per the germline V gene, CDR1 is SGHNT and CDR2 is YYREEE (reference sequence). CDR3 coding DNA: TGTGCCAGCAGCCGACAGGGAGACATTCAGTACTTC. Translated, it gives CASSRQGDIQYF.

Only one count was recorded for this clone. J is TRBJ2-3 and V is TRBV4-3; D uncertain. The CDR3 sequence is 15 residues long. The germline gives CDR1 LGHNA, CDR2 YSLEER. V lost 4 bases and J lost 2, with 13 bases in between. CDR3 nucleotide sequence: TGCGCCAGCAGCCTTGAGCCGCGCGTCACAGATACGCAGTATTTT. It specifies CASSLEPRVTDTQYF.

This rearrangement joins TRBV5-1 to TRBJ2-1; D is undetermined. CDR1 and CDR2 from the germline V gene are SGHRS and YFSETQ. V shed 1 base and J shed 4 bases, with 15 bases lying between them. The CDR3 extends over 16 amino acids. CDR3 nucleotide sequence: TGCGCCAGCAGCTTGAGCCGATCCCTTAATTACAATGAGCAGTTCTTC. Its translation is CASSLSRSLNYNEQFF.

V is TRBV15 and J is TRBJ2-1; no clear D. The ends were cut back, 0 bases at V and 0 bases at J, with 9 bases in the middle. Per the germline V gene, CDR1 is LNHNV and CDR2 is YYDKDF (reference sequence). The CDR3 runs to 16 residues. As DNA, the CDR3 is TGTGCCACCAGCAGAGATCGTCGGGTCTCCTACAATGAGCAGTTCTTC. Translated: CATSRDRRVSYNEQFF.

This chain links TRBV28 with TRBJ2-7; TRBD2 aligns across 12 bases. Germline trimming cut 7 bases from V and 2 bases from J; bases unmatched to any gene: 9. The length of the CDR3 is 16 residues. Germline V gene sequence: CDR1 MDHEN, CDR2 SYDVKM. The CDR3 here is CASIPLAGGRAYEQYF. CDR3 nucleotide sequence: TGTGCCAGCATCCCGCTAGCGGGAGGGCGGGCCTACGAGCAGTACTTC.

The V call is TRBV15, the J call TRBJ1-6, with D tentatively TRBD1 (5 bases). Between the trimmed V and J ends, which lost 5 bases and 9 bases, there was a span of 11 bases. The germline CDR1 and CDR2 sequences are LNHNV and YYDKDF (reference sequence). There are 13 residues in the CDR3. The CDR3 bases are TGTGCCACCAGCTCCGGCGGGGCTTCACCCCTCCACTTT. It yields the protein CATSSGGASPLHF.

The gene calls are TRBV19 and TRBJ2-1, with 8 positions matching TRBD2. The germline V gene encodes CDR1 LNHDA and CDR2 SQIVND (reference sequence). V trimming: 3 bases; J trimming: 0 bases; junction bases outside the gene matches: 4. This CDR3 has 16 amino acids. CDR3 amino acids: CASSIKRGSSYNEQFF. The CDR3 nucleotides read TGTGCCAGTAGTATTAAGCGGGGGAGCTCCTACAATGAGCAGTTCTTC.

V is TRBV9 and J is TRBJ1-1, with D perhaps TRBD1 (5 bases). CDR3 length: 15 amino acids. Between the trimmed V and J ends, which lost 2 bases and 4 bases, there was a span of 15 bases. CDR1 and CDR2 from the germline V gene are SGDLS and YYNGEE. This chain's CDR3 is CASSVRSGPTTEAFF. The CDR3 bases are TGTGCCAGCAGCGTTCGATCAGGGCCAACCACTGAAGCTTTCTTT.

The chain links TRBV7-2 to TRBJ1-3; possible D gene TRBD1, 6 bases. The germline CDR1 and CDR2 sequences are SGHTA and FQGNSA. V was clipped by 1 base and J by 0 bases, with 16 bases between them. The CDR3 extends over 18 amino acids. The CDR3 nucleotides read TGTGCCAGCAGCTTAGAAGTCCGCGGGGGGCGCTCTGGAAACACCATATATTTT. Translating gives CASSLEVRGGRSGNTIYF. Full variable domain (missing parts from reference TRBV7-2 and TRBJ1-3): GAGVSQSPSNKVTEKGKDVELRCDPISGHTALYWYRQSLGQGLEFLIYFQGNSAPDKSGLPSDRFSAERTGGSVSTLTIQRTQQEDSAVYLCASSLEVRGGRSGNTIYFGEGSWLTVV.

V and J are TRBV19 and TRBJ1-2; D is perhaps TRBD1 (5 bases). This CDR3 is built from 14 residues. Germline lookup yields CDR1 LNHDA and CDR2 SQIVND (reference sequence). Trimming removed 6 bases from V and 4 bases from J, with 15 bases in between. The CDR3 DNA reads as TGTGCCAGTAGCGTCGGGGACTCCCGCTATGGCTACACCTTC. Residues: CASSVGDSRYGYTF.

The V gene is TRBV19, the J gene TRBJ2-5, with 7 bases that match TRBD1. The trim removed 6 bases at V and 5 bases at J, leaving 12 bases unmatched. Per germline, CDR1 LNHDA and CDR2 SQIVND (reference sequence). The CDR3 totals 15 residues. The CDR3 nucleotides are TGTGCCAGTAGCGGGACAGAGAAAAATGCGGAGACCCAGTACTTC. It translates to CASSGTEKNAETQYF.

The chain couples TRBV6-4 to TRBJ2-3, with 10 bases that match TRBD2. Germline V gene data show CDR1 as MRHNA and CDR2 as SNTAGT. The V gene end was trimmed by 5 bases and the J gene end by 3 bases; junction bases not matched to a gene: 2. The CDR3 is 14 residues long. CDR3 region: CASSPSGGTDTQYF. The DNA for the CDR3 is TGTGCCAGCAGTCCTAGCGGGGGTACAGATACGCAGTATTTT.

The chain uses TRBV5-4 and TRBJ1-2; TRBD1 aligns across 7 bases. Unmatched junction bases numbered 11, after V lost 5 bases and J lost 4 bases. This CDR3 contains 15 residues. In germline, CDR1 is SGHNT, CDR2 YYREEE (reference sequence). CDR3 amino acids: CASRFTGEIRYGYTF. DNA for the CDR3: TGTGCCAGCAGGTTCACAGGGGAAATCCGCTATGGCTACACCTTC.

The chain links TRBV27 to TRBJ1-2; 10 positions match TRBD1. Per germline, CDR1 MNHEY and CDR2 SMNVEV (reference sequence). V gave up 0 bases and J gave up 7 bases; unmatched junction bases: 5. There are 15 residues in the CDR3. CDR3 sequence: CASSLSKTGGSGYTF. CDR3 nucleotides: TGTGCCAGCAGTTTATCGAAGACAGGGGGCAGTGGCTACACCTTC.

The chain carries TRBV6-5 and TRBJ2-7; the D is unclear. Trimming removed 0 bases from V and 3 bases from J, with 9 bases in between. The length of the CDR3 is 14 residues. CDR1 is MNHEY, CDR2 SVGAGI, per germline. CDR3 residues: CASSYSFGDYEQYF. The CDR3 DNA sequence: TGTGCCAGCAGTTACTCGTTCGGAGACTACGAGCAGTACTTC.

This clone was seen a few times. The V call is TRBV9, the J call TRBJ2-3; 7 bases are a match to TRBD2. V lost 3 bases to trimming and J lost 3 bases; unmatched junction nucleotides: 4. The CDR3 sequence is 14 residues long. In germline, CDR1 is SGDLS, CDR2 YYNGEE. The chain's CDR3 is CASSAGGKTDTQYF. The CDR3 DNA reads TGTGCCAGCAGCGCGGGGGGAAAAACAGATACGCAGTATTTT.

This chain uses TRBV29-1 with TRBJ1-1; D perhaps matches TRBD1 (5 bases). This CDR3 contains 11 residues. Trimming removed 6 bases at V and 2 bases at J, with 7 bases between. Germline values: CDR1 SQVTM, CDR2 ANQGSEA. This chain's CDR3 is CSVQGNTEAFF. CDR3 bases: TGCAGCGTCCAGGGAAACACTGAAGCTTTCTTT.

The CDR3 reads CASRGTNYGYTF. The CDR3 coding sequence is TGTGCCAGCCGGGGGACTAACTATGGCTACACCTTC. V is TRBV5-6 and J is TRBJ1-2; D may be TRBD1 (5 bases). The V gene's germline CDR1 is SGHDT and CDR2 YYEEEE. The V gene lost 7 bases and the J gene lost 0 bases, with 7 bases spanning the gap. The CDR3 is made up of 12 amino acids.

The chain joins TRBV6-5 to TRBJ1-5; D is unclear. The CDR3 length is 14 residues. CDR1 is MNHEY and CDR2 is SVGAGI in the germline V gene. Trimming stripped 6 bases from V and 5 bases from J, with 14 bases between. In DNA form, the CDR3 reads TGTGCCAGCAGGAGGGCCATGGGAGATCAGCCCCAGCATTTT. Residues: CASRRAMGDQPQHF.

The sample holds one count of this clone. The J gene is TRBJ2-3, the V gene TRBV7-9, with unresolved D. CDR3 size: 14 residues. The germline V and J ends were trimmed by 5 bases and 3 bases, with 12 bases remaining between them. In germline, CDR1 is SEHNR, CDR2 FQNEAQ (reference sequence). The CDR3 protein is CASSGGAGTDTQYF. In nucleotides, the CDR3 is TGTGCCAGCAGCGGCGGCGCCGGGACAGATACGCAGTATTTT.

This clone appeared a few times. The chain has TRBV7-9 and TRBJ1-6; the match to TRBD1 covers 7 bases. Trimming cost V 6 bases and J 9 bases; bases outside gene matches: 11. The CDR3 consists of 15 residues. CDR1 is SEHNR, CDR2 FQNEAQ, per germline (reference sequence). CDR3 coding DNA: TGTGCCAGCAGGTCCGGAACAGGGGATTCTTCACCCCTCCACTTT. As protein: CASRSGTGDSSPLHF.

This clone turned up a few times. The V gene is TRBV5-6, the J gene TRBJ1-2; D gene uncertain. This CDR3 is built from 12 residues. Trimming stripped 4 bases from V and 6 bases from J, with 10 bases between. Germline-derived CDR1 and CDR2 are SGHDT and YYEEEE. This chain's CDR3 is CASSPQVDGYTF. In DNA, the CDR3 is TGTGCCAGCAGCCCGCAGGTGGATGGCTACACCTTC.

The genes are TRBV19 and TRBJ1-1, with D maybe TRBD1 (5 bases). V was clipped by 5 bases and J by 6 bases, with 10 bases between them. The germline V gene has CDR1 LNHDA and CDR2 SQIVND (reference sequence). The CDR3 is made up of 12 amino acids. The CDR3 region is CASSLRGAEAFF. In DNA, the CDR3 is TGTGCCAGTAGTTTACGGGGGGCTGAAGCTTTCTTT.

Regarding this clone: One end of the junction fails to match germline, which may point to a read error. V usage is TRBV7-7 and J usage is TRBJ2-3; 7 nucleotides agree with TRBD2. The V gene's germline CDR1 is SSHAT and CDR2 FNYEAQ (reference sequence). The CDR3 covers 15 residues. CDR3 loop: CASSSSLGGTDTQYF. The CDR3 region has the DNA TGTGCTAGCAGCTCCTCTCTGGGGGGGACAGATACGCAGTATTTT.

The CDR3 here is CASSEPAMGTGGPSGNTIYF. In DNA, the CDR3 is TGTGCCAGCAGTGAACCCGCCATGGGGACAGGGGGCCCCTCTGGAAACACCATATATTTT. V and J are TRBV6-1 and TRBJ1-3, with 12 positions matching TRBD1. V was pared by 2 bases and J by 0 bases, with 11 bases of the junction left unmatched. Per the germline V gene, CDR1 is MNHNS and CDR2 is SASEGT. The CDR3 spans 20 residues.

The sample holds one count of this clone. V and J are TRBV11-2 and TRBJ2-2; D gene uncertain. Germline V gene data show CDR1 as SGHAT and CDR2 as FQNNGV. The CDR3 contains 12 residues. Trimming cost V 3 bases and J 8 bases, with 7 bases left between them. DNA for the CDR3: TGTGCCAGCAGCTTCCCGCTAGGGGAGCTGTTTTTT. Its protein is CASSFPLGELFF.

The chain links TRBV9 to TRBJ1-1, with 8 positions matching TRBD1. Germline CDR1 is SGDLS and CDR2 is YYNGEE. V lost 3 bases, J lost 6 bases, and 10 bases stayed unmatched. This CDR3 region has 15 residues. CDR3 sequence: CASSERTGWAAEAFF. The CDR3, as DNA: TGTGCCAGCAGCGAGAGGACAGGGTGGGCGGCTGAAGCTTTCTTT.

The chain is built from TRBV19 and TRBJ2-1, with 7 nucleotides matching TRBD2. The germline V gene has CDR1 LNHDA and CDR2 SQIVND (reference sequence). J lost 5 bases, V lost 4 bases, and 11 bases had no gene match. This CDR3 contains 16 residues. The DNA of the CDR3 is TGTGCCAGTAGTAAATTGGATAGCGGGCCACACAATGAGCAGTTCTTC. Protein sequence: CASSKLDSGPHNEQFF.

V and J are TRBV5-6 and TRBJ1-2; D unclear. The V end lost 3 bases, the J end lost 4 bases, and 16 bases lay between the germline ends. The CDR3 totals 15 residues. Germline assignment: CDR1 SGHDT and CDR2 YYEEEE. This CDR3 is CASSSSDLRFYGYTF. CDR3 in DNA: TGTGCCAGCAGCTCCTCCGATCTACGGTTCTATGGCTACACCTTC.